The entry below describes one T cell receptor beta chain. Antigen unknown. The data were obtained in a study of blood T cells in healthy people across ages. Background on the study: Every two T cells gave about one barcoded beta molecule via template switching. Study results and caveats: It was found that TCR beta diversity correlated strongly with the percentage of naive T cells.

Trimming left V 2 bases short and J 8 bases short, with 7 bases between. From germline, CDR1 is MNHEY and CDR2 SMNVEV (reference sequence). The CDR3 consists of 13 residues. Peripheral blood from each donor was collected in a volume of 8 to 10 milliliters. A second 7 to 11 cycle PCR used barcoded and J-beta primers. MiXCR, run by TCRdb on the 5' RACE reads, gives a single entry per CDR3 protein. The sample lists some 560,000 distinct CDR3 sequences, around 27% occurring once. The same specimen was also included in a second study, on T cells of mothers and their children. As that report states: Related and unrelated pairs show TCR recombination output that thymic selection shapes similarly.

Sample: blood. This TCR was sampled from a boy aged 2 to 9 in good health. The rearrangement links TRBV27 to TRBJ1-6; the D is unclear. CDR3 sequence reads: CASSLQVDSPLHF. The CDR3 DNA sequence: TGTGCCAGCAGTTTACAGGTGGATTCACCCCTCCACTTT.